Described below is a single T cell receptor beta chain sequence and its context. Its antigen is unknown. V lost 2 bases and J lost 1; bases outside the gene matches: 2. CDR3 length: 14 residues. CDR1 is SGHRS, CDR2 YFSETQ, per germline. The data derive from a study of OX40 agonist ivuxolimab in advanced cancers. Study information: Patients were treated with ivuxolimab, an agonistic anti-OX40 (CD134) antibody. Each dose-escalation patient presented with hepatocellular carcinoma, melanoma, renal cell or head and neck cancer.

Whole-study results and caveats: Expanded clones were, on average, more numerous in CD8+ T cells than in CD4+. CD4+ and CD8+ T cells in blood underwent clonal expansion by week 6 at 0.1 to 3.0 mg/kg.

The protocol was immunoSEQ multiplex PCR, while the TCRdb copy is restricted to in-frame clones and leaves out a portion. The sample lists fewer than 55,000 clones, more than 80% occurring once. The sequence came from an adult with an advanced solid tumor such as melanoma, head and neck, liver or kidney cancer. The sample was CD4+ or CD8+ T cells sorted from blood, taken in a trial of the OX40 agonist ivuxolimab. This chain connects TRBV5-1 to TRBJ2-7, with 8 bases that match TRBD1. CDR3 sequence reads: CASSFGQGSYEQYF. CDR3 sequence (DNA): TGCGCCAGCAGCTTCGGACAGGGATCCTACGAGCAGTACTTC.